This T cell receptor (beta chain) came from a study of cytomegalovirus exposure and HLA in healthy donors. Regarding the study as a whole: TCR beta sequences reportedly predicted most subjects' HLA-A and HLA-B alleles accurately. Solely CMV serostatus was available to characterize immune exposure.

This clone was counted once. No antigen is known for it. It was with 60 Vbeta and 13 Jbeta primers that the PCR ran. The data were produced by immunoSEQ multiplex PCR, yet TCRdb's version contains in-frame clones alone and is incomplete. The top ten clones hold about 3.5% of a sample with around 190,000 clones, roughly 86% of them seen once. The CDR3 extends over 15 amino acids. Germline CDR1 SGDLS, CDR2 YYNGEE. V was pared by 4 bases and J by 8 bases, with 8 bases of the junction left unmatched. This clonotype originated in a man aged 35 to 55 in good health and CMV-seropositive. The chain links TRBV9 to TRBJ2-1, with 11 bases aligning to TRBD2. Source material: PBMCs. The CDR3 loop is CASSISGGALDEQFF. CDR3 DNA sequence: TGTGCCAGCAGCATTAGCGGGGGGGCCCTTGATGAGCAGTTCTTC.